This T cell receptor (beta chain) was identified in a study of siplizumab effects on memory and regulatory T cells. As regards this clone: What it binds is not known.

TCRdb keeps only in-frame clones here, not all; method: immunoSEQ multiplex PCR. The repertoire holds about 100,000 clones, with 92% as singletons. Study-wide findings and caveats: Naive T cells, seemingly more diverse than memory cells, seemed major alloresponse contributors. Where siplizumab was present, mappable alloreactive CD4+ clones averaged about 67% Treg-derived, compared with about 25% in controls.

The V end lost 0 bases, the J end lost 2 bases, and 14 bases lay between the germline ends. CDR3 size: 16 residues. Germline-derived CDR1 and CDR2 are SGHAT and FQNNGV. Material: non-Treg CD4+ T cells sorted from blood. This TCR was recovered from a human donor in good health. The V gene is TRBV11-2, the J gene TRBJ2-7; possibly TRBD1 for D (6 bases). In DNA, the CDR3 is TGTGCCAGCAGCTTAGATCTCCAGGACAGACCCTACGAGCAGTACTTC. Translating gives CASSLDLQDRPYEQYF.